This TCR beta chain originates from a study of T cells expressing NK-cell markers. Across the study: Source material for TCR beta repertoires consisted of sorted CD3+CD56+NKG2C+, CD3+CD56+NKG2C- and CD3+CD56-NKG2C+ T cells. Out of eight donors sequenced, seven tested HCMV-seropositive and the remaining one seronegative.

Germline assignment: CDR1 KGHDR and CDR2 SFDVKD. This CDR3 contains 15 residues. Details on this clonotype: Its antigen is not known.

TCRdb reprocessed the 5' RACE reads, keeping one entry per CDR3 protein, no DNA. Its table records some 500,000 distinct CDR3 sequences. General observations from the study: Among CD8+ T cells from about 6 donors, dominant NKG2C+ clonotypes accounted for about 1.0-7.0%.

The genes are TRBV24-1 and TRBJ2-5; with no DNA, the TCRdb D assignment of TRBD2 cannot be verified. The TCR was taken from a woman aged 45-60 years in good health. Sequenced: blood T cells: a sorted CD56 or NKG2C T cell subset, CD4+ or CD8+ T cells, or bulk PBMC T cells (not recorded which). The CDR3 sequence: CATLGLAANQETQYF.